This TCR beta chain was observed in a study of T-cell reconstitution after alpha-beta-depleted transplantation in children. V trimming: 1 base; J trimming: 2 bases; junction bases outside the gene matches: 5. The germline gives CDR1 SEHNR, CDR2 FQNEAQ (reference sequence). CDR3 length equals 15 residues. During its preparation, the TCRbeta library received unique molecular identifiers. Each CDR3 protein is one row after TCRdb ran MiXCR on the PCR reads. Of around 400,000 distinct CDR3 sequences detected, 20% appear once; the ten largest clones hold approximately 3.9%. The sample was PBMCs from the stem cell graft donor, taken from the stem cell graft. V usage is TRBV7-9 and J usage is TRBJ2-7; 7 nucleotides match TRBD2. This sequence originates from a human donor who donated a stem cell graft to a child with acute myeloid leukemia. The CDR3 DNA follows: TGTGCCAGCAGCTTAGTGAGCGGGAAAACCTACGAGCAGTACTTC. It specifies CASSLVSGKTYEQYF.